This TCR beta chain was obtained from a study of high-grade serous ovarian cancer treatment subgroups. Study-level findings and limits: TCR relatedness rose with neoantigen level and trended with mutation load. Only CDR3 was analyzed; CDR1 and CDR2 were not.

Clones were read by immunoSEQ multiplex PCR, and TCRdb kept only the in-frame ones, dropping some. The sample holds 3,500 to 4,500 clones, around 65% seen once. Germline CDR1 and CDR2: SGHVS and FNYEAQ. The germline V and J ends were trimmed by 1 base and 6 bases, with 5 bases remaining between them. CDR3 length: 12 amino acids. Tumor samples were obtained before definitive surgery or chemotherapy. Concerning this clone: Antigen: not known.

Specimen: tumor tissue. The chain joins TRBV7-6 to TRBJ2-3; no clear D gene. The clonotype comes from a human donor with high-grade serous ovarian cancer. DNA of the CDR3: TGTGCCAGCAGCTTAGGAGCCGATACGCAGTATTTT. This gives the protein CASSLGADTQYF.